What follows is one TCR beta chain and its context. This entry belongs to a study of cytomegalovirus exposure and HLA in healthy donors. Across the whole study: The Caucasian-associated ancestry cluster held 65% to 85% of a few hundred genotyped donors.

CDR1 is SGHTA and CDR2 is FQGTGA in the germline V gene. This CDR3 contains 16 residues. Trimming removed 0 bases at V and 0 bases at J, with 8 bases between. PCR used 60 Vbeta primers and 13 Jbeta primers. Sequencing used immunoSEQ multiplex PCR; TCRdb keeps in-frame clones, though not all of them. The table shows 180,000 or so clones, with 76% occurring only once. Source material: PBMCs. The V gene is TRBV7-3, the J gene TRBJ2-2, with D maybe TRBD2 (6 bases). The TCR originated in a woman aged 30 to 39 in good health and CMV-seropositive. CDR3 coding DNA: TGTGCCAGCAGCTTAACCGGGGGAGCGAACACCGGGGAGCTGTTTTTT. It specifies CASSLTGGANTGELFF.